The 2 T cell receptor beta chains given below trace back to one sample, sequenced in a study of OX40 agonist ivuxolimab in advanced cancers. Assay: immunoSEQ multiplex PCR; the TCRdb copy retains only in-frame clones and omits some. Of 100,000 or so clones listed, around 93% were seen once; the top ten hold approximately 0.58%. The specimen comprised CD4+ or CD8+ T cells sorted from blood, sampled in a trial of the OX40 agonist ivuxolimab. Receptors were obtained from an adult with an advanced solid tumor such as melanoma, head and neck, liver or kidney cancer.

The V and J genes are TRBV7-8 and TRBJ2-2; 9 bases map to TRBD2. Germline CDR1 and CDR2: SGHVS and FQNEAQ. The CDR3 length is 17 residues. The trim removed 8 bases at V and 1 base at J, leaving 11 bases unmatched. As DNA, the CDR3 is TGTGCCAGCTGCAGGGGCGTGACTAGCGGGAACACCGGGGAGCTGTTTTTT. As protein: CASCRGVTSGNTGELFF.

V gene TRBV7-3 combines with J gene TRBJ2-2, with TRBD2 matching 14 bases. Germline loops: CDR1 SGHTA, CDR2 FQGTGA. After removal of 5 bases from V and 5 bases from J, the junction contained 7 bases not matched to a gene. The CDR3 spans 17 residues. In nucleotides, the CDR3 is TGTGCCAGCAGCCCAAGGGGACTAGCGGGAGATACCGGGGAGCTGTTTTTT. Translated, it gives CASSPRGLAGDTGELFF.